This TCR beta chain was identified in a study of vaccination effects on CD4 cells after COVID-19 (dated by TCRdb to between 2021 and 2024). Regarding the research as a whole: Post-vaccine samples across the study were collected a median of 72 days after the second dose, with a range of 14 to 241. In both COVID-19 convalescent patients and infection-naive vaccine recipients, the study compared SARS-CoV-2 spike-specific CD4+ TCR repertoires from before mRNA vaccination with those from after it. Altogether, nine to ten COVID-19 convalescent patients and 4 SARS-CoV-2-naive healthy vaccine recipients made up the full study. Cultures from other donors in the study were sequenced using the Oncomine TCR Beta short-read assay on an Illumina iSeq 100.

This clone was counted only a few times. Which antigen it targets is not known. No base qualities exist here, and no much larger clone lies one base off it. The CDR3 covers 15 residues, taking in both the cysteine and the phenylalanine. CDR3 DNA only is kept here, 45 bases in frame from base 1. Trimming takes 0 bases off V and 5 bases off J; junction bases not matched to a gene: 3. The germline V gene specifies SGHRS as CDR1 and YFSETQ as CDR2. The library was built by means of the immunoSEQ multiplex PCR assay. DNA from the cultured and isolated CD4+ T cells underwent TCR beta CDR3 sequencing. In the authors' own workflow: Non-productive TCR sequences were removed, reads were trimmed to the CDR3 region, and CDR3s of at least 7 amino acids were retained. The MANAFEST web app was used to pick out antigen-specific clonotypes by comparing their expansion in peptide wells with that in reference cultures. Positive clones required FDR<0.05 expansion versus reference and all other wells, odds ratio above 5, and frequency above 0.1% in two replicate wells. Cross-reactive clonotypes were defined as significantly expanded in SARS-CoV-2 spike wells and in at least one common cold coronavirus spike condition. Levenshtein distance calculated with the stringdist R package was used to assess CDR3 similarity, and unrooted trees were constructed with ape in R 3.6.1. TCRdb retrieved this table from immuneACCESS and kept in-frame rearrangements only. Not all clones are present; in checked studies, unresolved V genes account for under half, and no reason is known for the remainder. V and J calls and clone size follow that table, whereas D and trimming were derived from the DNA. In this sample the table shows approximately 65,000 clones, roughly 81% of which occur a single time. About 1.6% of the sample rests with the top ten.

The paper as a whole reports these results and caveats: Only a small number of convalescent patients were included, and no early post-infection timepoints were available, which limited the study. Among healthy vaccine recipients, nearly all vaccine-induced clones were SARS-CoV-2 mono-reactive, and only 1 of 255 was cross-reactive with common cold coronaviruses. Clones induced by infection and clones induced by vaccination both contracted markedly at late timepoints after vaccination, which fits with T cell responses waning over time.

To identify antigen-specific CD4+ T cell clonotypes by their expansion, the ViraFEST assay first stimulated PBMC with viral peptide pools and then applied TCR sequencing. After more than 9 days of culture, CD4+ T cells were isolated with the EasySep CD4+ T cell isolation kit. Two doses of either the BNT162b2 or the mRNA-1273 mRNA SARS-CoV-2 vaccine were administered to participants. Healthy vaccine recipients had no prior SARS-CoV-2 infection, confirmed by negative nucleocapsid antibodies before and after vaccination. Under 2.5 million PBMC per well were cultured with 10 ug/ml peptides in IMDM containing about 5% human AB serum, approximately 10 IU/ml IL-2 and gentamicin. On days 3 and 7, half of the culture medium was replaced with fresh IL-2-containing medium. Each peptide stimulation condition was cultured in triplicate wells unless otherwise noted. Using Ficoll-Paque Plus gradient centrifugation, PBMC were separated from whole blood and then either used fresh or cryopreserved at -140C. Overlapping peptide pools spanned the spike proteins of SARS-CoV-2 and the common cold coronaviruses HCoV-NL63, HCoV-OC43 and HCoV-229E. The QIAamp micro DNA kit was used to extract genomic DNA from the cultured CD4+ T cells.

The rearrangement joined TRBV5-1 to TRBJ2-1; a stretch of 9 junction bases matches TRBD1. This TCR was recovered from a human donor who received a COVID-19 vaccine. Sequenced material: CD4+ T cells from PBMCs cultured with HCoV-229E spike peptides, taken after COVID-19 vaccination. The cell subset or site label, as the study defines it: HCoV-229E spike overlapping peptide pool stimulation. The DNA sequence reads TGCGCCAGCAGCTTGGGGACAGGGGTTGACAATGAGCAGTTCTTC. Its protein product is CASSLGTGVDNEQFF.